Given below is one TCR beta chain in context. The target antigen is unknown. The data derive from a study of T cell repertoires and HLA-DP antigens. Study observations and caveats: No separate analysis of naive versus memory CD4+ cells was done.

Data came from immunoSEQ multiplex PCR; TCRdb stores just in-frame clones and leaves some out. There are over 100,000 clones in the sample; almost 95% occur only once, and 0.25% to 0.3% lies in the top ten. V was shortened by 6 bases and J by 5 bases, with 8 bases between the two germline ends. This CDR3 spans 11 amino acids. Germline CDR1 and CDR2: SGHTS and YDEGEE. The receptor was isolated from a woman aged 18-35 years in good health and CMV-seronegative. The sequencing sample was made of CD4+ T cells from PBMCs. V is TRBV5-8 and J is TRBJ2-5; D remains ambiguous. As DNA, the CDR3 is TGTGCCAGCATGGGGTTGGAGACCCAGTACTTC. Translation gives CASMGLETQYF.